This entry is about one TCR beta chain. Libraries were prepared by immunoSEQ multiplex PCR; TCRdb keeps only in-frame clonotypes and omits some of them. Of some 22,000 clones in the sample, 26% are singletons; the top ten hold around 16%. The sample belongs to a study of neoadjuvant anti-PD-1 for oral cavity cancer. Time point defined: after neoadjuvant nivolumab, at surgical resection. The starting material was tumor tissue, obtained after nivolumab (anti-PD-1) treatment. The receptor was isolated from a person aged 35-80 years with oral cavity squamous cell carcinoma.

The CDR3 is CATSNREIKAFF. The CDR3 DNA follows: TGTGCCACCAGCAACCGGGAGATAAAAGCTTTCTTT. V usage is TRBV15 and J usage is TRBJ1-1; the D is unclear. Germline V gene sequence: CDR1 LNHNV, CDR2 YYDKDF (reference sequence). Deletions cut 4 bases from V and 9 bases from J, with 12 bases between. The CDR3 is made up of 12 amino acids.